Given below is one TCR beta chain in context. Its antigen remains unidentified. The V gene end was trimmed by 4 bases and the J gene end by 3 bases; junction bases not matched to a gene: 10. This CDR3 comprises 15 residues. Germline V CDR1 and CDR2: SGHNT, YYREEE (reference sequence). Documented time point: week 11, during vaccination. It was 300 ug of mutant IDH1 20-mer peptide that made up each vaccine dose, given with topical imiquimod. Libraries were prepared by immunoSEQ multiplex PCR; TCRdb keeps only in-frame clonotypes and omits some of them. The sample carries around 130,000 clones, 80% recorded once. The data stem from a study of a mutant IDH1 vaccine in newly diagnosed glioma. On the study more broadly: In some groups vaccination began 4-6 weeks post-radiotherapy; others received it with temozolomide. The sex distribution of treated patients was around 60% male and about 38% female, with a mean age of approximately 40 years.

V is TRBV5-4 and J is TRBJ2-7; 7 bases match TRBD1. This receptor was obtained from a man aged 40-50 years with glioma. Sequences were derived from PBMCs, sampled from a glioma patient whose treatment included an IDH1 peptide vaccine. CDR3 coding DNA: TGTGCCAGCAGCCGAGGGGGCCGGGGAGACTACGAGCAGTACTTC. This gives the protein CASSRGGRGDYEQYF.